The entry below gives a single T cell receptor beta chain sequence along with its context. This CDR3 has 21 amino acids. The germline V gene has CDR1 SGHVS and CDR2 FNYEAQ. Trimming left V 4 bases short and J 0 bases short, with 25 bases between. The source of the sample is a study of CD8 T cells in ankylosing spondylitis. TCRdb used MiXCR to reprocess the 5' RACE reads, holding one entry per CDR3 protein. The sample shows under 150,000 distinct CDR3 sequences, roughly 9% of them seen only once. This sequence originates from a male donor with ankylosing spondylitis or in good health (not recorded which). The sequenced material came from blood, either unsorted or a sorted T cell fraction (not recorded which). V gene TRBV7-6 combines with J gene TRBJ2-6, with D perhaps TRBD1 (6 bases). The CDR3 DNA reads as TGTGCCAGCAGCTCGAGAGGACCGGGACAAGAGACACGCTCTGGGGCCAACGTCCTGACTTTC. Its translation: CASSSRGPGQETRSGANVLTF.